This TCR beta chain was obtained from a study of regulatory T cells in long-lasting Graves disease. Whole-study context: Those Graves' patients who were newly diagnosed had been on antithyroid drugs under 3 months.

Broader study findings: Segments TRBV28, TRBJ1-2 and TRBJ2-5 showed preferential usage in persistent disease.

This clonotype came up a few times. Its antigen is currently unknown. Noted time point: newly diagnosed GD, antithyroid drugs for less than 3 months. The authors made the TCR library using RNA they extracted from PBMCs. In building TCR beta libraries, iRepertoire HTBI primers were used together with Arm-PCR of CDR3 regions. TCRdb ran MiXCR on the multiplex PCR reads and lists one entry per CDR3 protein. Here the sample spans a few hundred thousand distinct CDR3 sequences, 15% to 20% being singletons. CDR1 is SQVTM and CDR2 is ANQGSEA in the germline V gene. The CDR3 extends over 13 amino acids. A further study also used this sample, focusing on T cells in Graves' hyperthyroidism and ophthalmopathy. That study reports: Patients were aged 18 to 65, had disease duration under 2 months, and had newly diagnosed hyperthyroidism. HTBI primers were the set used in a first-round RT-PCR of the TCR CDR3.

The sample consisted of peripheral blood mononuclear cells (PBMCs), taken at new diagnosis, from a patient treated with antithyroid drugs. The clonotype was recovered from a woman aged 30 to 39 with Graves disease. The chain joins TRBV29-1 to TRBJ2-1, with 12 nucleotides matching TRBD1. The assigned J gene may be wrong: the sequence end matches TRBJ2-4 better. This CDR3 is CSVRDRGRNIQYF. The CDR3 DNA is TGCAGCGTCCGGGACAGGGGGCGAAACATTCAGTACTTC.